This T cell receptor (beta chain) was sequenced during a study of Ad26.COV2.S vaccination and SARS-CoV-2 variants. Overall study context: Donor had been placed in the Ad26.COV2.S arm of the COV1001 trial. Study-wide findings and caveats: Placebo recipients showed lower spike-specific TCR breadth than vaccinees. The breadth of spike-specific CD8+ and CD4+ T cell responses after vaccination was reportedly substantial.

Germline V CDR1 and CDR2: GTSNPN, SVGIG (reference sequence). The CDR3 covers 12 residues. V was cut by 3 bases and J by 6 bases, with 9 bases left in between. Specified treatment: some 20 received Ad26.COV2.S at low or high dose, single or two shots; roughly 5 received placebo; per-sample allocation not given. Sampling took place 63 days after the first vaccine or placebo injection. Some clones are missing from TCRdb's copy, which holds only in-frame ones; the method was immunoSEQ multiplex PCR. The table lists 380,000 or so clones, 85% to 90% of them singletons. About this clone itself: Its target is not known.

The clonotype originates from a person between 18 and 65 years old who received the Ad26.COV2.S COVID-19 vaccine or a placebo. The rearrangement uses TRBV30 and TRBJ1-5; D gene ambiguous. The sequencing used peripheral blood, collected in a trial of Ad26.COV2.S vaccine versus placebo. The CDR3 loop is CAWSEGPQPQHF. CDR3 coding DNA: TGTGCCTGGAGCGAAGGGCCTCAGCCCCAGCATTTT. Complete variable domain (other parts from reference TRBV30 and TRBJ1-5): SQTIHQWPATLVQPVGSPLSLECTVEGTSNPNLYWYRQAAGRGLQLLFYSVGIGQISSEVPQNLSASRPQDRQFILSSKKLLLSDSGFYLCAWSEGPQPQHFGDGTRLSIL.